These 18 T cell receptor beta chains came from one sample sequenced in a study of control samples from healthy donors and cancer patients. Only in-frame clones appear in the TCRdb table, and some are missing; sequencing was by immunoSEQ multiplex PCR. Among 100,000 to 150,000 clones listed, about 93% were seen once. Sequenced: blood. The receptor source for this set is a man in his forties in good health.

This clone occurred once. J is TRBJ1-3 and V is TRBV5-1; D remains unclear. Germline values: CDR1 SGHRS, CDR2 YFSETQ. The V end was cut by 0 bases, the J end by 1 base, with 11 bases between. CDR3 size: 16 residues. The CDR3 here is CASSLDGVWSGNTIYF. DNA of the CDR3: TGCGCCAGCAGCTTGGATGGGGTCTGGTCTGGAAACACCATATATTTT.

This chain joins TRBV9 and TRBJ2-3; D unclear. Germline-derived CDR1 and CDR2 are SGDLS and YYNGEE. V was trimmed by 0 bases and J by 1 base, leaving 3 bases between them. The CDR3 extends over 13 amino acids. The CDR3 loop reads CASSVGGTDTQYF. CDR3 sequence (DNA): TGTGCCAGCAGCGTAGGGGGCACAGATACGCAGTATTTT.

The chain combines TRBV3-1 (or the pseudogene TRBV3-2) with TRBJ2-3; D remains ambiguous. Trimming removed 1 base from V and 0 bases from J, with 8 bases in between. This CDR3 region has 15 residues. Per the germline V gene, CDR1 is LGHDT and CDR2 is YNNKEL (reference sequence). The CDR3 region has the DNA TGTGCCAGCAGCCAAGGATTCGGTAGCACAGATACGCAGTATTTT. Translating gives CASSQGFGSTDTQYF.

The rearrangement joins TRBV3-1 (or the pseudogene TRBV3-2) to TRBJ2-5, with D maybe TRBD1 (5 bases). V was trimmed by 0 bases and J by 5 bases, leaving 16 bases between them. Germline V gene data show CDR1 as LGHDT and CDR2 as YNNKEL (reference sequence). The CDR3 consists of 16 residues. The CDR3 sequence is CASSQDGSIGAETQYF. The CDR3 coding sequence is TGTGCCAGCAGCCAAGATGGGTCTATTGGGGCGGAGACCCAGTACTTC.

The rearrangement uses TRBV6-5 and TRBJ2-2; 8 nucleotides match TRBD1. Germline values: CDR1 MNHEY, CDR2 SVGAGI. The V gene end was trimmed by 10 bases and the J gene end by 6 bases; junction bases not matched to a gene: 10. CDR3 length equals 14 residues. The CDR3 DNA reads TGTGCCACCCTCCCGGACAGGGTCTCCGGGGAGCTGTTTTTT. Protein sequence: CATLPDRVSGELFF.

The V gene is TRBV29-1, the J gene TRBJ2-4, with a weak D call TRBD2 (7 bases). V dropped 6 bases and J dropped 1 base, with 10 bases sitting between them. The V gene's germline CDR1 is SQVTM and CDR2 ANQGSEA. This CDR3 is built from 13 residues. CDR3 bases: TGCAGCGTGAAGGGGGGGGCCAAAAACATTCAGTACTTC. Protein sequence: CSVKGGAKNIQYF.

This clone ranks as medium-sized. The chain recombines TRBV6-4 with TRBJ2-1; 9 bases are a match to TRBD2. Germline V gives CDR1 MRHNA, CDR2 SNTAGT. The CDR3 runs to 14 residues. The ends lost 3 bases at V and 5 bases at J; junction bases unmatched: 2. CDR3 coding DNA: TGTGCCAGCAGTGAGCGGGGGGGCCACAATGAGCAGTTCTTC. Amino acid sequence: CASSERGGHNEQFF.

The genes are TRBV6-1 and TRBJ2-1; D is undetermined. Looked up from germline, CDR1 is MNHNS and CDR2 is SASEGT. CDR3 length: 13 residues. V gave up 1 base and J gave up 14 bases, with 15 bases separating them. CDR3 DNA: TGTGCCAGCAGTGAAGTTCGGTCCCCCCCGGAGTTCTTC. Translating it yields CASSEVRSPPEFF.

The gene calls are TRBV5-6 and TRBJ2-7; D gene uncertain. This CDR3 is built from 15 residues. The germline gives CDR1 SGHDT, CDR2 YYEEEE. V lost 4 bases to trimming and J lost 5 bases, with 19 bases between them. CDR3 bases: TGTGCCAGCAGCCCGGCGGTTGTCCGTTCGGACGAGCAGTACTTC. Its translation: CASSPAVVRSDEQYF. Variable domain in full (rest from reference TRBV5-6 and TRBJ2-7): DAGVTQSPTHLIKTRGQQVTLRCSPKSGHDTVSWYQQALGQGPQFIFQYYEEEERQRGNFPDRFSGHQFPNYSSELNVNALLLGDSALYLCASSPAVVRSDEQYFGPGTRLTVT.

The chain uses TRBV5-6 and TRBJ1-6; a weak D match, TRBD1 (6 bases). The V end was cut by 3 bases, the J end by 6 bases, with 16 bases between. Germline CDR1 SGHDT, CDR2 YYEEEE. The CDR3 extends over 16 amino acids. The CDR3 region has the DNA TGTGCCAGCAGCTCGCTTACCGGGACAAGTAATTCACCCCTCCACTTT. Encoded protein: CASSSLTGTSNSPLHF.

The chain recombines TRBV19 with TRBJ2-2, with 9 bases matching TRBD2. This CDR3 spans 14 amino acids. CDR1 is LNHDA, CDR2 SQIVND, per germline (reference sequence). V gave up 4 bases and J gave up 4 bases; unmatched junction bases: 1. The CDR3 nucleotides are TGTGCCAGTAGTAGCGGGGGGGCCACCGGGGAGCTGTTTTTT. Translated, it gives CASSSGGATGELFF. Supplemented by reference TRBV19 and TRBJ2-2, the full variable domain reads DGGITQSPKYLFRKEGQNVTLSCEQNLNHDAMYWYRQDPGQGLRLIYYSQIVNDFQKGDIAEGYSVSREKKESFPLTVTSAQKNPTAFYLCASSSGGATGELFFGEGSRLTVL.

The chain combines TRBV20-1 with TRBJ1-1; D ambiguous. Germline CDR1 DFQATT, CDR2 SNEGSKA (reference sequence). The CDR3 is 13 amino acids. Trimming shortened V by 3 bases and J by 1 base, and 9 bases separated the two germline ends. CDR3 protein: CSASKDTNTEAFF. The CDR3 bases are TGCAGTGCTAGTAAGGATACGAACACTGAAGCTTTCTTT.

The CDR3 reads CASSYGSKRTQYF. DNA of the CDR3: TGTGCCAGCAGTTACGGGTCAAAGCGTACGCAGTATTTT. The V gene is TRBV6-5, the J gene TRBJ2-3; no definite D call. V shed 2 bases and J shed 8 bases, with 11 bases lying between them. The germline CDR1 and CDR2 sequences are MNHEY and SVGAGI. CDR3 length equals 13 residues.

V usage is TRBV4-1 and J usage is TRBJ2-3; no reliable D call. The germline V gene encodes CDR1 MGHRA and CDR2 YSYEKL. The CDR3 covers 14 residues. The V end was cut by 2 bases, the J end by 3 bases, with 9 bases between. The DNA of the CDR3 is TGCGCCAGCAGCCAATTGTCCCAAACAGATACGCAGTATTTT. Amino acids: CASSQLSQTDTQYF.

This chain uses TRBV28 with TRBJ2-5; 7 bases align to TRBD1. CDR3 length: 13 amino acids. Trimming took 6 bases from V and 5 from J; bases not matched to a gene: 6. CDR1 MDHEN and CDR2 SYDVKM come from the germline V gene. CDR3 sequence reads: CASSNRRGETQYF. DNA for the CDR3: TGTGCCAGCAGCAACCGCAGGGGGGAGACCCAGTACTTC.

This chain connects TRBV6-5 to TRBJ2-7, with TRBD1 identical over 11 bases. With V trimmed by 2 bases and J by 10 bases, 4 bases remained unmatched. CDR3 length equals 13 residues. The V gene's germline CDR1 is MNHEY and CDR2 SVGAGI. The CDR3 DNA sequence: TGTGCCAGCAGTTACGAGAGGACAGGGGGCCAGTACTTC. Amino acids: CASSYERTGGQYF.

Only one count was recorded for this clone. CDR3 sequence (DNA): TGTGCCAGCAGTCGGGGGGCCGGGACCGGGGAGCTGTTTTTT. It yields the protein CASSRGAGTGELFF. The chain employs TRBV6-2 or TRBV6-3 and TRBJ2-2, with D possibly being TRBD2 (7 bases). Germline loops: CDR1 MNHEY, CDR2 SVGEGT. V was trimmed by 5 bases and J by 5 bases, leaving 12 bases between them. This CDR3 is built from 14 residues.

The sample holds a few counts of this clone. CDR3 sequence: CASSILDSSGSPLHF. The CDR3 bases are TGTGCCAGTAGTATTCTGGACTCATCAGGGTCACCCCTCCACTTT. The chain has TRBV19 and TRBJ1-6, with a tentative D call TRBD1 (5 bases). CDR3 length: 15 residues. The V gene's germline CDR1 is LNHDA and CDR2 SQIVND (reference sequence). V gave up 3 bases and J gave up 10 bases, with 16 bases separating them.